One and the same sample provided the 17 T cell receptor beta chains below, sequenced in a study of technical replicates of blood from a handful of donors. TCRdb's copy holds only in-frame clones and misses some; the assay was immunoSEQ multiplex PCR. The sample holds about 50,000 clones, approximately 94% seen once. The material sequenced was T cells isolated from PBMCs. Receptor source: a human donor in good health.

This clone was counted once. The genes are TRBV5-6 and TRBJ1-2; 8 bases align to TRBD1. This CDR3 is 14 amino acids long. CDR1 and CDR2 (germline): SGHDT, YYEEEE. V lost 2 bases and J lost 3; bases outside the gene matches: 3. The CDR3 sequence: CASSFTDRDYGYTF. CDR3 bases: TGTGCCAGCAGCTTTACGGACAGGGACTATGGCTACACCTTC.

The chain joins TRBV25-1 to TRBJ2-5; TRBD2 is a possible D gene (5 bases). Trimming cost V 4 bases and J 5 bases, with 14 bases left between them. Germline CDR1 reads MGHDK; CDR2 reads SYGVNS. This CDR3 spans 14 amino acids. Here the CDR3 reads CASSVTERGETQYF. Here the CDR3 DNA reads TGTGCCAGCAGTGTCACAGAAAGAGGGGAGACCCAGTACTTC.

This chain links TRBV2 with TRBJ1-2; tentative D call: TRBD1 (5 bases). Germline V lookup: CDR1 SNHLY, CDR2 FYNNEI. The CDR3 is 13 residues long. V was cut by 6 bases and J by 5 bases, with 13 bases left in between. CDR3 sequence (DNA): TGTGCCAGCAGCGTCGACAGATTGTATGGCTACACCTTC. It specifies CASSVDRLYGYTF.

The chain employs TRBV7-6 and TRBJ2-5; 11 bases are a match to TRBD2. CDR1 SGHVS and CDR2 FNYEAQ come from the germline V gene. The CDR3 contains 16 residues. V dropped 5 bases and J dropped 2; count of bases not matched to a gene: 7. The CDR3 region is CASSPRLAGLQETQYF. CDR3 nucleotides: TGTGCCAGCAGCCCAAGACTAGCGGGATTGCAAGAGACCCAGTACTTC.

The chain carries TRBV6-6 and TRBJ1-2; 8 bases are a match to TRBD1. CDR1 and CDR2 (germline): MNHNY, SVGAGI (reference sequence). The junction had 8 bases not matched to a gene; V was cut back by 6 bases and J by 8 bases. The CDR3 runs to 13 residues. This chain's CDR3 is CASSLGTGLGYTF. The CDR3 coding sequence is TGTGCCAGCAGCCTAGGGACAGGCCTGGGCTACACCTTC.

The V gene is TRBV19, the J gene TRBJ1-3; D not resolved. The V gene lost 7 bases and the J gene lost 2 bases, with 12 bases spanning the gap. CDR1 LNHDA and CDR2 SQIVND come from the germline V gene (reference sequence). This CDR3 contains 14 residues. CDR3 coding DNA: TGTGCCAGTAAGAGGGAAGGTACTGGAAACACCATATATTTT. Its translation is CASKREGTGNTIYF.

The chain carries TRBV4-1 and TRBJ2-5; tentatively, D is TRBD1 (6 bases). CDR1 is MGHRA and CDR2 is YSYEKL in the germline V gene. V dropped 2 bases and J dropped 5 bases, with 12 bases sitting between them. This CDR3 comprises 14 residues. CDR3 loop: CASSQLVGAETQYF. CDR3 nucleotide sequence: TGCGCCAGCAGCCAATTGGTGGGGGCGGAGACCCAGTACTTC.

The rearrangement uses TRBV27 and TRBJ1-2; D is ambiguous. Germline V CDR1 and CDR2: MNHEY, SMNVEV (reference sequence). This CDR3 comprises 14 residues. V shed 4 bases and J shed 4 bases, with 13 bases lying between them. The CDR3, as DNA: TGTGCCAGCAGTTATGCTCCCAGTATCTATGGCTACACCTTC. Its protein is CASSYAPSIYGYTF.

The chain has TRBV5-1 and TRBJ2-5; 7 nucleotides align to TRBD1. V lost 2 bases to trimming and J lost 4 bases; unmatched junction nucleotides: 11. This CDR3 spans 16 amino acids. CDR1 is SGHRS, CDR2 YFSETQ, per germline. For the CDR3, the DNA is TGCGCCAGCAGCTTTTCTGGAAGGGGGCGCCGAGAGACCCAGTACTTC. Its protein product is CASSFSGRGRRETQYF.

The chain couples TRBV7-7 to TRBJ2-1, with TRBD2 identical over 9 bases. Germline CDR1 SSHAT, CDR2 FNYEAQ (reference sequence). Unmatched junction bases numbered 15, after V lost 6 bases and J lost 9 bases. This CDR3 contains 16 residues. The CDR3 nucleotides are TGTGCCAGCAGGTACCCGGGTGGCGGGAGGGTAGGTGAGCAGTTCTTC. This sequence encodes CASRYPGGGRVGEQFF.

The chain employs TRBV19 and TRBJ1-1, with TRBD1 matching 7 bases. CDR3 length: 14 amino acids. Per the germline V gene, CDR1 is LNHDA and CDR2 is SQIVND (reference sequence). V gave up 3 bases and J gave up 1 base; unmatched junction bases: 2. The CDR3 loop is CASSMGQPNTEAFF. The CDR3 DNA reads TGTGCCAGTAGTATGGGACAGCCGAACACTGAAGCTTTCTTT.

The J gene is TRBJ1-1, the V gene TRBV2; D unresolved. This CDR3 is built from 11 residues. The ends were cut back, 4 bases at V and 8 bases at J, with 8 bases in the middle. The germline V gene has CDR1 SNHLY and CDR2 FYNNEI. The CDR3 bases are TGTGCCAGCAGTGTTGAGGTCGAAGCTTTCTTT. This encodes CASSVEVEAFF.

The chain uses TRBV30 and TRBJ2-3, with D perhaps TRBD2 (6 bases). Trimming cost V 1 base and J 2 bases, with 13 bases left between them. The CDR3 is 15 residues long. From germline, CDR1 is GTSNPN and CDR2 SVGIG (reference sequence). The DNA of the CDR3 is TGTGCCTGGAGTGACCGTAGCGGATACACAGATACGCAGTATTTT. Its protein product is CAWSDRSGYTDTQYF.

The chain links TRBV30 to TRBJ1-2, with D possibly being TRBD1 (6 bases). Trimming removed 2 bases from V and 8 bases from J, with 12 bases in between. The CDR3 extends over 12 amino acids. The germline gives CDR1 GTSNPN, CDR2 SVGIG (reference sequence). CDR3: CAWSNGTRGYTF. The CDR3 nucleotides are TGTGCCTGGAGTAACGGGACACGAGGCTACACCTTC.

The CDR3 here is CASRTSGGGTDTQYF. The CDR3 DNA reads TGTGCCAGCCGGACTAGCGGAGGGGGCACAGATACGCAGTATTTT. The rearrangement joins TRBV18 to TRBJ2-3, with 10 positions matching TRBD2. The ends lost 8 bases at V and 1 base at J; junction bases unmatched: 6. Germline-derived CDR1 and CDR2 are KGHSH and LQKENI. This CDR3 is built from 15 residues.

This chain connects TRBV7-3 to TRBJ2-2; 12 bases are shared with TRBD2. V lost 3 bases and J lost 2; bases outside the gene matches: 1. There are 16 residues in the CDR3. CDR1 and CDR2 (germline): SGHTA, FQGTGA. This chain's CDR3 is CASSLGLAGNTGELFF. Here the CDR3 DNA reads TGTGCCAGCAGCTTGGGACTAGCGGGTAACACCGGGGAGCTGTTTTTT.

The chain recombines TRBV10-1 with TRBJ2-7; 11 nucleotides agree with TRBD1. The CDR3 extends over 17 amino acids. Germline assignment: CDR1 WNHNN and CDR2 SYGVQD (reference sequence). After removal of 7 bases from V and 1 base from J, the junction contained 12 bases not matched to a gene. CDR3 bases: TGCGCCAGCATCCCGGACAGGGGGCGAAGCTTGTCCTACGAGCAGTACTTC. It codes for CASIPDRGRSLSYEQYF.